These T cell receptor beta chains were read from a single sample in a study of T-cell reconstitution after alpha-beta-depleted transplantation in children. One entry per CDR3 protein, called by TCRdb with MiXCR from the PCR reads. The data show about 300,000 distinct CDR3 sequences, about 9.5% seen once. The sample was PBMCs, taken before TCRalphabeta/CD19-depleted stem cell transplant. The receptors come from a boy in the first two years of life with acute myeloid leukemia, due to receive a stem cell transplant. Each CDR3 is given with its conserved first and last residue. Fields, in order: V gene, clone size, D gene, J gene, CDR3 protein, CDR3 DNA. The D gene is left open where the match is weak. The size of a clone is reported for some rows only, either as once, few or many, or as a class for expanded clones.

TRBV12-3/TRBV12-4	many	TRBD2	TRBJ2-7	CASSLDWAGGAYEQYF	TGTGCCAGCAGTTTAGATTGGGCGGGAGGAGCCTACGAGCAGTACTTC
TRBV15	few	TRBD1	TRBJ2-1	CATSRTGTGNEQFF	TGTGCCACCAGCAGGACAGGGACCGGCAATGAGCAGTTCTTC
TRBV6-5	few	TRBD1	TRBJ1-1	CASSIGDRGRTEAFF	TGTGCCAGCAGTATAGGCGACAGGGGGCGGACTGAAGCTTTCTTT
TRBV5-1	many	.	TRBJ2-2	CASSSLASGELFF	TGCGCCAGCAGCTCGCTAGCGTCCGGGGAGCTGTTTTTT
TRBV29-1	many	.	TRBJ2-1	CSVTATYNEQFF	TGCAGCGTTACGGCTACCTACAATGAGCAGTTCTTC
TRBV7-2	many	TRBD2	TRBJ2-7	CASSLEGGRGYEQYF	TGTGCCAGCAGCTTAGAGGGAGGGCGTGGCTACGAGCAGTACTTC
TRBV12-3/TRBV12-4	.	.	TRBJ2-3	CALAPDTQYF	TGTGCCCTAGCGCCAGATACGCAGTATTTT
TRBV28	many	.	TRBJ2-1	CASSLSGRSNEQFF	TGTGCCAGCAGTTTATCCGGGAGAAGCAATGAGCAGTTCTTC
TRBV9	many	TRBD1	TRBJ2-7	CASSTDGTGFYEQYF	TGTGCCAGCAGCACTGATGGGACAGGGTTCTACGAGCAGTACTTC
TRBV20-1	.	TRBD2	TRBJ2-7	CSARDRVAGDYEQYF	TGCAGTGCTAGAGATCGGGTAGCGGGAGATTACGAGCAGTACTTC
TRBV27	.	.	TRBJ2-7	CASSPHAYEQYF	TGTGCCAGCAGTCCACATGCCTACGAGCAGTACTTC
TRBV7-9	many	.	TRBJ2-1	CASSLIGRDNEQFF	TGTGCCAGCAGCTTAATAGGCCGAGACAATGAGCAGTTCTTC
TRBV20-1	.	TRBD1	TRBJ2-5	CSARPSQGKETQYF	TGCAGTGCTAGACCATCACAGGGGAAGGAGACCCAGTACTTC
TRBV29-1	many	.	TRBJ2-1	CSVSGNRENEQFF	TGCAGCGTCTCCGGGAACAGGGAAAATGAGCAGTTCTTC
TRBV2	many	TRBD2	TRBJ2-1	CASSELAAPFSYNEQFF	TGTGCCAGCAGTGAACTAGCGGCCCCCTTCTCCTACAATGAGCAGTTCTTC
TRBV19	.	.	TRBJ2-3	CASSIDFSTDTQYF	TGTGCCAGTAGTATAGATTTCAGCACAGATACGCAGTATTTT
TRBV6-2/TRBV6-3	many	.	TRBJ2-5	CASSPLVTQYF	TGTGCCAGCAGTCCTCTAGTGACCCAGTACTTC
TRBV20-1	many	TRBD1	TRBJ2-7	CSAPGQGRSYEQYF	TGCAGTGCTCCCGGACAGGGCCGCTCCTACGAGCAGTACTTC
TRBV28	many	TRBD1	TRBJ2-7	CASSLHRDRAYEQYF	TGTGCCAGCAGTTTACACCGGGACAGGGCGTACGAGCAGTACTTC
TRBV9	many	.	TRBJ1-6	CASSVGEGGSPLHF	TGTGCCAGCAGCGTAGGGGAGGGAGGCTCACCCCTCCACTTT
TRBV20-1	.	.	TRBJ2-7	CSARAGTPFEQYF	TGCAGTGCTAGAGCCGGGACCCCCTTCGAGCAGTACTTC
TRBV4-1	many	TRBD2	TRBJ2-1	CASSSTSGSRSYNEQFF	TGCGCCAGCAGCTCGACTAGCGGGAGCCGCTCCTACAATGAGCAGTTCTTC
TRBV20-1	.	.	TRBJ2-5	CSAIRLRQETQYF	TGCAGTGCTATCCGGTTACGGCAAGAGACCCAGTACTTC
TRBV7-2	many	.	TRBJ2-1	CASAPGHYNEQFF	TGTGCCAGCGCTCCTGGACATTACAATGAGCAGTTCTTC
TRBV12-5	many	.	TRBJ1-1	CASGLEEGTEAFF	TGTGCTAGTGGTTTGGAGGAGGGGACTGAAGCTTTCTTT
TRBV28	.	.	TRBJ2-6	CASSLSQGEAISVANVLTF	TGTGCCAGCAGTTTATCTCAGGGTGAGGCAATCTCTGTGGCCAACGTCCTGACTTTC
TRBV7-2	many	.	TRBJ2-7	CASSQTGYEQYF	TGTGCCAGCAGCCAAACGGGCTACGAGCAGTACTTC
TRBV5-6	many	.	TRBJ2-1	CASSSGTPNEQFF	TGTGCCAGCAGCTCCGGGACACCTAATGAGCAGTTCTTC
TRBV12-5	many	TRBD2	TRBJ2-1	CASGSGLAGGNEQFF	TGTGCTAGTGGTTCAGGACTAGCGGGAGGTAATGAGCAGTTCTTC
TRBV14	few	.	TRBJ2-7	CASSRGTLRLYEQYF	TGTGCCAGCAGCAGGGGGACTCTCAGGCTCTACGAGCAGTACTTC
TRBV25-1	many	TRBD1	TRBJ1-1	CASRPQGARTEAFF	TGTGCCAGCAGGCCGCAGGGGGCGAGGACTGAAGCTTTCTTT
TRBV5-6	.	TRBD2	TRBJ2-4	CASSRRGAGGVNIQYF	TGTGCCAGCAGCCGAAGAGGGGCGGGGGGGGTCAACATTCAGTACTTC
TRBV20-1	many	.	TRBJ2-5	CSATVPGLKETQYF	TGCAGTGCTACCGTACCGGGCCTTAAGGAGACCCAGTACTTC
TRBV6-5	many	TRBD1	TRBJ2-7	CASSYDRGLREQYF	TGTGCCAGCAGTTACGACAGGGGGCTACGCGAGCAGTACTTC
TRBV7-2	many	TRBD2	TRBJ2-5	CASSRGLRETQYF	TGTGCCAGCAGCAGGGGACTACGGGAGACCCAGTACTTC
TRBV10-3	many	TRBD2	TRBJ2-7	CAISDQTSGDYEQYF	TGTGCCATCAGTGATCAGACTAGCGGGGACTACGAGCAGTACTTC